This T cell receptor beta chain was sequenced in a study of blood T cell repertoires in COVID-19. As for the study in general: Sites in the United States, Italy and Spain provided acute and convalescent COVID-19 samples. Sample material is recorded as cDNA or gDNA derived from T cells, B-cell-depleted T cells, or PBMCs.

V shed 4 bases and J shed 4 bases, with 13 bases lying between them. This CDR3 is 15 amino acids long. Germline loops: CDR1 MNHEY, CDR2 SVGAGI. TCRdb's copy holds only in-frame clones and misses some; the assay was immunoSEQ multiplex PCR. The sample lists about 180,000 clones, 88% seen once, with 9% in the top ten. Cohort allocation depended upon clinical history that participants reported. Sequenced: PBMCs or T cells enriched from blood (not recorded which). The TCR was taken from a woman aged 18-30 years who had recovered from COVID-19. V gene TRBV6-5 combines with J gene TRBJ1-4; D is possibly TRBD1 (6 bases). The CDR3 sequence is CASSWSDSLNEKLFF. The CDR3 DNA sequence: TGTGCCAGCAGTTGGTCGGACAGCCTTAATGAAAAACTGTTTTTT.